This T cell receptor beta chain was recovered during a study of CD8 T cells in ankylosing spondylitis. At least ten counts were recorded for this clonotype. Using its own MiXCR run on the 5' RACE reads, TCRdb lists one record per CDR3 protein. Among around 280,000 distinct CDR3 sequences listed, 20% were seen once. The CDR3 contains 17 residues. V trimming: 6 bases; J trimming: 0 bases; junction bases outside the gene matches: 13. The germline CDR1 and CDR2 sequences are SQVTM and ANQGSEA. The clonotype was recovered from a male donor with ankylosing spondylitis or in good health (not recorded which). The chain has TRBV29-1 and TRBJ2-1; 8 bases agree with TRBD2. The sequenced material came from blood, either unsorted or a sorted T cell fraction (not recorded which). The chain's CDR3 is CSVLGLAGQSSYNEQFF. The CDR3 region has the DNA TGCAGCGTGTTGGGGCTAGCGGGTCAGAGCTCCTACAATGAGCAGTTCTTC.